The 21 T cell receptor beta chains reported below all come from one sample, sequenced in a study of cytomegalovirus exposure and HLA in healthy donors. A multiplex PCR was run with 60 Vbeta primers and 13 Jbeta primers. TCRdb's copy holds only in-frame clones and misses some; the assay was immunoSEQ multiplex PCR. This repertoire shows hundreds of thousands of clones, over 70% found once; its top ten account for over 0.65%. The sequencing input was PBMCs. These receptors came from a boy aged 2-15 years in good health and CMV-seronegative.

This chain links TRBV6-5 with TRBJ1-2, with 11 bases aligning to TRBD1. This CDR3 region has 14 residues. With 6 bases clipped from V and 8 bases from J, the junction kept 8 bases outside the gene matches. CDR1 and CDR2 (germline): MNHEY, SVGAGI. The CDR3, as DNA: TGTGCCAGCAGCCCCAGGACAGGGGGCGCGGGCTACACCTTC. Amino acids: CASSPRTGGAGYTF.

The chain carries TRBV5-8 and TRBJ2-3; D gene ambiguous. In germline, CDR1 is SGHTS, CDR2 YDEGEE. V dropped 2 bases and J dropped 6 bases, with 13 bases sitting between them. This CDR3 comprises 14 residues. The DNA of the CDR3 is TGTGCCAGCAGCTTTGATGACTTGAACGATACGCAGTATTTT. It specifies CASSFDDLNDTQYF.

The chain combines TRBV6-1 with TRBJ2-1, with TRBD1 identical over 9 bases. J gave up 9 bases and V 3 bases, and 9 bases lay outside the gene matches. Germline V gene lookup returns CDR1 MNHNS and CDR2 SASEGT. CDR3 length: 15 residues. This chain's CDR3 is CASSDPGQGRCEQFF. Here the CDR3 DNA reads TGTGCCAGCAGTGATCCGGGACAGGGAAGATGTGAGCAGTTCTTC.

This rearrangement joins TRBV6-5 to TRBJ1-5, with 9 nucleotides matching TRBD1. Germline CDR1 MNHEY, CDR2 SVGAGI. J gave up 6 bases and V 5 bases, and 5 bases lay outside the gene matches. The CDR3 extends over 14 amino acids. The CDR3 spells CASSNRGPSQPQHF. The CDR3 DNA is TGTGCCAGCAGTAACAGGGGGCCTAGTCAGCCCCAGCATTTT.

The chain recombines TRBV30 with TRBJ1-4; a weak D match, TRBD1 (5 bases). This CDR3 region has 11 residues. The germline gives CDR1 GTSNPN, CDR2 SVGIG (reference sequence). Trimming stripped 5 bases from V and 10 bases from J, with 11 bases between. CDR3 sequence (DNA): TGTGCCTGGGACGGGGGGGGAAAACTGTTTTTT. Its translation is CAWDGGGKLFF.

The chain couples TRBV4-1 to TRBJ2-1, with 8 bases fitting TRBD2. CDR1 is MGHRA, CDR2 YSYEKL, per germline. CDR3 size: 16 residues. J gave up 4 bases and V 3 bases, and 8 bases lay outside the gene matches. CDR3 sequence: CASSQASGYWYNEQFF. CDR3 in DNA: TGCGCCAGCAGCCAGGCTAGCGGGTATTGGTACAATGAGCAGTTCTTC.

V gene TRBV6-1 combines with J gene TRBJ2-5; D gene uncertain. Trimming cost V 4 bases and J 2 bases, with 2 bases left between them. Per the germline V gene, CDR1 is MNHNS and CDR2 is SASEGT. CDR3 size: 11 residues. This CDR3 is CASSAQETQYF. For the CDR3, the DNA is TGTGCCAGCAGTGCACAAGAGACCCAGTACTTC.

A single count supports this clone. This CDR3 is CASSLAGLVDTQYF. In DNA form, the CDR3 reads TGTGCCAGCAGCTTAGCAGGACTAGTAGATACGCAGTATTTT. V gene TRBV7-8 combines with J gene TRBJ2-3; 7 bases map to TRBD2. Germline CDR1 reads SGHVS; CDR2 reads FQNEAQ. The CDR3 sequence is 14 residues long. With 0 bases clipped from V and 5 bases from J, the junction kept 2 bases outside the gene matches.

This clone was observed once. At one boundary the junction diverges from the germline segment, which might be a read error. This chain links TRBV2 with TRBJ2-4; D is unresolved. This CDR3 contains 16 residues. Per germline, CDR1 SNHLY and CDR2 FYNNEI. The CDR3 nucleotides read TGTGCCAGCAGGGAAGGATTAAGCCTAGCCAAAAACATTCAGTACTTC. Its translation: CASREGLSLAKNIQYF.

This chain joins TRBV11-2 and TRBJ1-3; D unresolved. The J call may not be correct, given that the DNA end is closer to TRBJ2-2. Germline CDR1 reads SGHAT; CDR2 reads FQNNGV. This CDR3 is 16 amino acids long. CDR3: CASSPRGYRFTGELFF. Written as DNA, the CDR3 is TGTGCCAGCAGCCCCCGTGGATACAGATTCACGGGGGAGCTGTTTTTT.

This CDR3 is CASSFRGTSTDTQYF. The CDR3 DNA reads TGTGCCAGCAGCTTTCGGGGAACTAGCACAGATACGCAGTATTTT. V gene TRBV5-8 combines with J gene TRBJ2-3; D may be TRBD2 (5 bases). Germline lookup yields CDR1 SGHTS and CDR2 YDEGEE. Trimming left V 2 bases short and J 0 bases short, with 10 bases between. This CDR3 is 15 amino acids long.

V is TRBV15 and J is TRBJ1-5; unclear D gene. Trimming shortened V by 0 bases and J by 4 bases, and 10 bases separated the two germline ends. Germline V CDR1 and CDR2: LNHNV, YYDKDF (reference sequence). CDR3 length: 15 residues. The CDR3 protein is CATSRDRAGNQPQHF. In nucleotides, the CDR3 is TGTGCCACCAGCAGAGATCGGGCGGGGAATCAGCCCCAGCATTTT.

V gene TRBV5-8 combines with J gene TRBJ1-6; 10 nucleotides align to TRBD1. V was pared by 4 bases and J by 7 bases, with 5 bases of the junction left unmatched. The CDR3 covers 15 residues. From germline, CDR1 is SGHTS and CDR2 YDEGEE. The CDR3 region has the DNA TGTGCCAGCAGCACCGAGGACAGGGGGAATTCACCCCTCCACTTT. Translated: CASSTEDRGNSPLHF.

The J gene is TRBJ1-1, the V gene TRBV5-1, with a weak D call TRBD1 (5 bases). This CDR3 contains 15 residues. Germline CDR1 is SGHRS and CDR2 is YFSETQ. V lost 0 bases, J lost 4 bases, and 13 bases lay in between. CDR3 bases: TGCGCCAGCAGCTTGGCCCAGTCGGGGGGCACTGAAGCTTTCTTT. Translated: CASSLAQSGGTEAFF.

With respect to this clone: Distinct nucleotide sequences in the sample also encode this CDR3. The V gene is TRBV5-6, the J gene TRBJ2-7; D not certain. The germline V gene has CDR1 SGHDT and CDR2 YYEEEE. This CDR3 region has 12 residues. The V gene lost 3 bases and the J gene lost 7 bases, with 11 bases spanning the gap. The CDR3 nucleotides are TGTGCCAGCAGCTGGAGCGTCGGTGAGCAGTACTTC. The encoded protein is CASSWSVGEQYF. The full variable domain, rest sourced from reference TRBV5-6 and TRBJ2-7, is DAGVTQSPTHLIKTRGQQVTLRCSPKSGHDTVSWYQQALGQGPQFIFQYYEEEERQRGNFPDRFSGHQFPNYSSELNVNALLLGDSALYLCASSWSVGEQYFGPGTRLTVT.

A remark on this clone: Additional DNA sequences in this sample encode the identical CDR3. This chain connects TRBV6-5 to TRBJ1-1; D perhaps matches TRBD1 (5 bases). The CDR3 has 14 residues. Trimming pared 0 bases from V and 4 bases from J, leaving 9 bases between. Germline loops: CDR1 MNHEY, CDR2 SVGAGI. The CDR3 nucleotides read TGTGCCAGCAGTTACTCGCGGGGGGGCACTGAAGCTTTCTTT. Translation gives CASSYSRGGTEAFF.

Comment on this clone: The same CDR3 can be traced to other DNA sequences in this sample. The chain joins TRBV7-8 to TRBJ2-7; a weak D match, TRBD1 (6 bases). Germline lookup yields CDR1 SGHVS and CDR2 FQNEAQ. The V end was cut by 0 bases, the J end by 4 bases, with 10 bases between. This CDR3 has 14 amino acids. CDR3: CASSLARGGYEQYF. The DNA of the CDR3 is TGTGCCAGCAGCTTAGCCAGGGGTGGATACGAGCAGTACTTC.

V is TRBV2 and J is TRBJ1-2; D uncertain. The germline gives CDR1 SNHLY, CDR2 FYNNEI. This CDR3 comprises 14 residues. Trimming took 5 bases from V and 7 from J, leaving 17 bases between them. Written as DNA, the CDR3 is TGTGCCAGCAGTCTGGAGAATTTGGTGTGTGGCTACACCTTC. Amino acid sequence: CASSLENLVCGYTF.

The chain combines TRBV5-1 with TRBJ2-3, with TRBD2 matching 7 bases. V trimming: 0 bases; J trimming: 0 bases; junction bases outside the gene matches: 4. Germline lookup yields CDR1 SGHRS and CDR2 YFSETQ. The CDR3 length is 16 residues. CDR3 nucleotides: TGCGCCAGCAGCTTGGACGGGACTACCAGCACAGATACGCAGTATTTT. The encoded protein is CASSLDGTTSTDTQYF.

The chain carries TRBV6-6 and TRBJ1-5; D is perhaps TRBD1 (6 bases). The V end lost 2 bases, the J end lost 0 bases, and 8 bases lay between the germline ends. Germline lookup yields CDR1 MNHNY and CDR2 SVGAGI (reference sequence). The CDR3 is 15 residues long. The CDR3 nucleotides read TGTGCCAGCAGTTACGCCAGGGGTAGCAATCAGCCCCAGCATTTT. Protein sequence: CASSYARGSNQPQHF.

The rearrangement joins TRBV7-9 to TRBJ1-2; no clear D. The CDR3 sequence is 15 residues long. Germline V gene lookup returns CDR1 SEHNR and CDR2 FQNEAQ (reference sequence). With 0 bases removed from V and 4 bases from J, the gap between germline ends came to 12 bases. The CDR3 reads CASSLAPTTPYGYTF. The CDR3 DNA reads as TGTGCCAGCAGCTTAGCGCCCACAACCCCCTATGGCTACACCTTC.